Described below is a single TCR beta chain sequence and its context. This entry comes from a study of blood T cell repertoires in COVID-19. As for the study in general: COVID-19 samples, acute and convalescent, were from the United States, Italy and Spain.

The CDR3 has 16 residues. Per germline, CDR1 LNHDA and CDR2 SQIVND (reference sequence). The V end was cut by 3 bases, the J end by 2 bases, with 14 bases between. Measured with immunoSEQ multiplex PCR; TCRdb has only the in-frame clones, and not every one. The sample has some 490,000 clones, approximately 90% seen once. V and J are TRBV19 and TRBJ1-3; tentative D call: TRBD1 (5 bases). The source is a woman aged 60-75 years who had recovered from COVID-19. Sequenced: PBMCs or T cells enriched from blood (not recorded which). CDR3 loop: CASSILRAEAGNTIYF. CDR3 coding DNA: TGTGCCAGTAGTATTCTCAGGGCAGAAGCTGGAAACACCATATATTTT.